Each of the 18 T cell receptor beta chains below was sequenced from the same sample in a study of T-cell reconstitution after alpha-beta-depleted transplantation in children. Preparing the TCRbeta library involved the use of unique molecular identifiers. A single record per CDR3 protein comes from TCRdb applying MiXCR to the PCR reads. The repertoire holds some 48,000 distinct CDR3 sequences, with over 4.5% as singletons. The specimen comprised PBMCs, mostly from graft donor cells, sampled 60 days after TCRalphabeta/CD19-depleted stem cell transplant. The receptors were gathered from a female patient aged 2-9 years who had a stem cell transplant for aplastic anemia, so the T cells may come from the graft donor.

This clonotype was seen ten or more times. The rearrangement joins TRBV7-9 to TRBJ1-4, with 9 bases lining up with TRBD1. CDR1 is SEHNR and CDR2 is FQNEAQ in the germline V gene (reference sequence). The V gene end was trimmed by 1 base and the J gene end by 5 bases; junction bases not matched to a gene: 2. This CDR3 region has 15 residues. CDR3 loop: CASSLGGQGNEKLFF. For the CDR3, the DNA is TGTGCCAGCAGCTTAGGAGGACAGGGGAATGAAAAACTGTTTTTT. The full variable domain, rest sourced from reference TRBV7-9 and TRBJ1-4, is DTGVSQNPRHKITKRGQNVTFRCDPISEHNRLYWYRQTLGQGPEFLTYFQNEAQLEKSRLLSDRFSAERPKGSFSTLEIQRTEQGDSAMYLCASSLGGQGNEKLFFGSGTQLSVL.

This clonotype was counted between two and nine times. This chain joins TRBV2 and TRBJ2-2, with D perhaps matching TRBD2 (6 bases). Germline CDR1 is SNHLY and CDR2 is FYNNEI. CDR3 length equals 15 residues. The V gene lost 0 bases and the J gene lost 4 bases, with 9 bases spanning the gap. CDR3 residues: CASSEAGGPTGELFF. Written as DNA, the CDR3 is TGTGCCAGCAGTGAAGCGGGGGGACCCACCGGGGAGCTGTTTTTT.

The V gene is TRBV21-1, the J gene TRBJ1-2; TRBD1 is the table's D call, not checked against the DNA. TRBV21-1 is deemed a pseudogene. CDR3 length equals 17 residues. The CDR3 sequence: CASSSRTGGTANYGYTF. DNA of the CDR3: TGTGCCAGCAGCTCTCGGACAGGGGGCACAGCTAACTATGGCTACACCTTC.

This clonotype was seen at least ten times. The chain carries TRBV12-3 or TRBV12-4 and TRBJ2-3, with D uncertain. This CDR3 has 15 amino acids. Trimming took off 1 base at V and 0 bases at J, with 8 bases between the two ends. The CDR3 DNA reads as TGTGCCAGCAGTTTAGGGGTGACCAGCACAGATACGCAGTATTTT. Amino acids: CASSLGVTSTDTQYF.

This clonotype has ten or more counts. The genes are TRBV27 and TRBJ2-3; 8 nucleotides match TRBD1. The CDR3 loop spans 15 amino acids. V shed 6 bases, J shed 1 base, and the junction held 6 bases outside the gene matches. Germline loops: CDR1 MNHEY, CDR2 SMNVEV (reference sequence). The CDR3 sequence: CASRSAGQGTDTQYF. The CDR3 bases are TGTGCCAGCAGATCCGCGGGACAGGGCACAGATACGCAGTATTTT.

This clonotype was found many times. The CDR3 DNA reads as TGTGCCAGCAGCCAAGCTAATAGCGGCCGGTACAATGAGCAGTTCTTC. It encodes CASSQANSGRYNEQFF. The rearrangement uses TRBV3-1 and TRBJ2-1; tentative D call: TRBD2 (6 bases). V lost 1 base to trimming and J lost 4 bases, with 14 bases between them. Germline values: CDR1 LGHDT, CDR2 YNNKEL (reference sequence). This CDR3 has 16 amino acids.

This clonotype was picked up many times. The V call is TRBV20-1, the J call TRBJ2-5; 13 bases match TRBD2. The CDR3 spans 15 residues. Germline V gene sequence: CDR1 DFQATT, CDR2 SNEGSKA (reference sequence). Trimming took 3 bases from V and 4 from J; bases not matched to a gene: 5. The DNA of the CDR3 is TGCAGTGCTAGTCCAGGACTAGCGGGGGCAGAGACCCAGTACTTC. It specifies CSASPGLAGAETQYF.

This chain joins TRBV7-9 and TRBJ2-3, with TRBD2 matching over 9 bases. Germline trimming cut 5 bases from V and 5 bases from J; bases unmatched to any gene: 11. CDR3 length: 16 amino acids. Germline CDR1 SEHNR, CDR2 FQNEAQ (reference sequence). CDR3 sequence (DNA): TGTGCCAGCAGCCCGCCTCGGCGGGAGGGCCAAGATACGCAGTATTTT. Translating it yields CASSPPRREGQDTQYF.

In its sample, this clonotype was seen many times. CDR3: CASGLLIRAQRNTEAFF. The CDR3 region has the DNA TGTGCTAGTGGTTTGCTAATCAGGGCCCAGCGCAACACTGAAGCTTTCTTT. The chain links TRBV12-5 to TRBJ1-1; D possibly corresponds to TRBD1 (5 bases). From germline, CDR1 is LGHNT and CDR2 FRNRAP. This CDR3 contains 17 residues. V shed 2 bases and J shed 2 bases, with 18 bases lying between them. The whole variable domain, remainder taken from reference TRBV12-5 and TRBJ1-1, is DARVTQTPRHKVTEMGQEVTMRCQPILGHNTVFWYRQTMMQGLELLAYFRNRAPLDDSGMPKDRFSAEMPDATLATLKIQPSEPRDSAVYFCASGLLIRAQRNTEAFFGQGTRLTVV.

At least ten counts were recorded for this clonotype. The chain joins TRBV27 to TRBJ2-7; a possible D gene is TRBD2 (6 bases). Germline-derived CDR1 and CDR2 are MNHEY and SMNVEV (reference sequence). V was shortened by 8 bases and J by 6 bases, with 17 bases between the two germline ends. There are 13 residues in the CDR3. The CDR3 nucleotides read TGTGCCAGCTGCTTACCGGCGCGGGGCGAGCAGTACGTC. It is translated as CASCLPARGEQYV.

This clonotype has a count of ten or more. The rearrangement uses TRBV4-2 and TRBJ2-3; 8 bases align to TRBD2. V lost 0 bases and J lost 3; bases outside the gene matches: 8. This CDR3 is 17 amino acids long. Germline V gene sequence: CDR1 LGHNA, CDR2 YNFKEQ. CDR3 nucleotide sequence: TGTGCCAGCAGCCAAGATCAGAGCGGGGGTTGGACAGATACGCAGTATTTT. Amino acid sequence: CASSQDQSGGWTDTQYF.

This clonotype was counted ten times or more. The V call is TRBV20-1, the J call TRBJ2-1, with 13 nucleotides matching TRBD2. The germline V gene has CDR1 DFQATT and CDR2 SNEGSKA (reference sequence). V gave up 6 bases and J gave up 7 bases; unmatched junction bases: 6. There are 14 residues in the CDR3. The CDR3 nucleotides read TGCAGTGCCCTAGAGGGACTAGCGGGGAATGAGCAGTTCTTC. Amino acid sequence: CSALEGLAGNEQFF.

By its share, this clonotype is large (0.1 to 1%). This chain uses TRBV4-3 with TRBJ2-1; 8 nucleotides agree with TRBD2. V shed 1 base, J shed 8 bases, and the junction held 10 bases outside the gene matches. The CDR3 runs to 16 residues. CDR1 and CDR2 (germline): LGHNA, YSLEER. The CDR3 region has the DNA TGCGCCAGCAGCCAAGTAAGCGGGAGATTTAGGGATGAGCAGTTCTTC. This sequence encodes CASSQVSGRFRDEQFF.

This clonotype appeared many times. CDR3 amino acids: CASSLGRGVRETQYF. CDR3 DNA: TGCGCCAGCAGCTTGGGAAGGGGGGTTCGAGAGACCCAGTACTTC. V gene TRBV5-1 combines with J gene TRBJ2-5; D tentatively fits TRBD1 or TRBD2 (6 bases each). V was trimmed by 0 bases and J by 4 bases, leaving 13 bases between them. The CDR3 consists of 15 residues. CDR1 and CDR2 (germline): SGHRS, YFSETQ.

This clonotype turned up a few times. The chain is built from TRBV7-3 and TRBJ1-4; D perhaps matches TRBD1 (6 bases). The CDR3 length is 16 residues. The V gene lost 5 bases and the J gene lost 5 bases, with 18 bases spanning the gap. The V gene's germline CDR1 is SGHTA and CDR2 FQGTGA. The CDR3 reads CASSLIRGQSNEKLFF. Here the CDR3 DNA reads TGTGCCAGCAGCCTAATCCGGGGACAAAGCAATGAAAAACTGTTTTTT.

This clonotype was seen at least ten times. The chain has TRBV12-3 or TRBV12-4 and TRBJ2-7; 15 positions agree with TRBD2. V gave up 6 bases and J gave up 4 bases; unmatched junction bases: 7. The CDR3 contains 16 residues. CDR3 sequence (DNA): TGTGCCAGCAGGTCCGGGACTAGCGGGAGGCTGTACGAGCAGTACTTC. This encodes CASRSGTSGRLYEQYF.

This clonotype was seen ten or more times. This chain uses TRBV7-9 with TRBJ2-5; maybe TRBD1 (5 bases). Germline assignment: CDR1 SEHNR and CDR2 FQNEAQ (reference sequence). The V end lost 2 bases, the J end lost 4 bases, and 17 bases lay between the germline ends. This CDR3 contains 16 residues. DNA for the CDR3: TGTGCCAGCAGCTTACGCAGGGTAATTCTACGAGAGACCCAGTACTTC. It specifies CASSLRRVILRETQYF.

This clonotype has a handful of counts. A much larger clone differs by one base, so this may be a read error. The gene calls are TRBV7-8 and TRBJ1-5; unclear D gene. V was clipped by 1 base and J by 5 bases, with 9 bases between them. The CDR3 length is 14 residues. CDR1 and CDR2 from the germline V gene are SGHVS and FQNEAQ. CDR3 coding DNA: TGTGCCAGCAGCTTAGAACCCCGGGATCAGCCCCAGCATTTT. Translation gives CASSLEPRDQPQHF.